These T cell receptor beta chains were read from a single sample in a study of blood T cells in healthy people across ages. Each CDR3 protein gets one entry after TCRdb re-called the 5' RACE reads with MiXCR. The profile shows 1.5 million to 2 million distinct CDR3 sequences, around half of them singletons. The sequenced sample was blood. The source of these receptors is a woman aged 40 to 50 in good health. The CDR3 runs from the conserved cysteine through the conserved F or W. A D gene is named only where the DNA matches it firmly.

j_call: TRBJ2-7
v_call: TRBV6-5
d_call: NA
cdr3_aa: CASSYRQGLGAYEQYF

j_call: TRBJ2-1
v_call: TRBV10-1
d_call: TRBD1
cdr3_aa: CASSESWTGRMNEQFF

j_call: TRBJ1-2
v_call: TRBV28
d_call: NA
cdr3_aa: CAGSRQLYGYTF

j_call: TRBJ2-5
v_call: TRBV12-3/TRBV12-4
d_call: TRBD2
cdr3_aa: CASSFSGLGLQETQYF

j_call: TRBJ2-1
v_call: TRBV14
d_call: NA
cdr3_aa: CASSHLPRGRGLDNEQFF

j_call: TRBJ1-5
v_call: TRBV14
d_call: NA
cdr3_aa: CASSFGQNQPQHF

j_call: TRBJ2-7
v_call: TRBV6-2/TRBV6-3
d_call: TRBD1
cdr3_aa: CASSYGPGGYEQYF

j_call: TRBJ1-5
v_call: TRBV27
d_call: NA
cdr3_aa: CASRGLGGNQPQHF

j_call: TRBJ2-1
v_call: TRBV6-5
d_call: TRBD1
cdr3_aa: CASSYLGTGWSYNEQFF

j_call: TRBJ1-6
v_call: TRBV29-1
d_call: NA
cdr3_aa: CSAATGGAPNSPLHF

j_call: TRBJ1-1
v_call: TRBV7-2
d_call: TRBD1
cdr3_aa: CASNDRGNTEAFF

j_call: TRBJ1-6
v_call: TRBV4-2
d_call: NA
cdr3_aa: CASSQEAGNYNSPLHF

j_call: TRBJ1-2
v_call: TRBV3-1
d_call: NA
cdr3_aa: CASSQVGIPGPGYTF

j_call: TRBJ2-5
v_call: TRBV20-1
d_call: TRBD1
cdr3_aa: CSARDFGDSQETQYF

j_call: TRBJ2-6
v_call: TRBV11-1
d_call: NA
cdr3_aa: CASSWGRKKTGANVLTF

j_call: TRBJ1-1
v_call: TRBV20-1
d_call: NA
cdr3_aa: CSAIIAGTEAFF

j_call: TRBJ2-7
v_call: TRBV9
d_call: NA
cdr3_aa: CASSPSEQGWEQYF

j_call: TRBJ2-7
v_call: TRBV18
d_call: NA
cdr3_aa: CASSPPDIYEQYF

j_call: TRBJ2-4
v_call: TRBV9
d_call: NA
cdr3_aa: CASSVTVAKNIQYF

j_call: NA
v_call: TRBV7-2
d_call: NA
cdr3_aa: CASSPKLGGFSYNEQYF

j_call: TRBJ2-3
v_call: TRBV6-2/TRBV6-3
d_call: TRBD2
cdr3_aa: CASSPGGVPTDTQYF

j_call: TRBJ1-6
v_call: TRBV12-3/TRBV12-4
d_call: TRBD1
cdr3_aa: CASSLRDRDYNSPLHF